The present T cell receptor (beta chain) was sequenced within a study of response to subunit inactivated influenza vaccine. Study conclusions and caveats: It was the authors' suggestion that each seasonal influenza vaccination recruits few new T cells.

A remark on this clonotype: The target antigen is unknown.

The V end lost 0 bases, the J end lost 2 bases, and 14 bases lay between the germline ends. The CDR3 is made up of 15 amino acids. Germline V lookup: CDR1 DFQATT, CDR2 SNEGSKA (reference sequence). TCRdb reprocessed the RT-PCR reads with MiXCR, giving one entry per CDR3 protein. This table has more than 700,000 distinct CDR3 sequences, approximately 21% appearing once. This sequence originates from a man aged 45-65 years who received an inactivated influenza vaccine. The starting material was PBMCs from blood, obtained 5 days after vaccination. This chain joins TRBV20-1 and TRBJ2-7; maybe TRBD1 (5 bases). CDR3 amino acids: CSARDEQVSTYEQYF. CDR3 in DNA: TGCAGTGCTAGAGATGAACAGGTCTCAACCTACGAGCAGTACTTC.